A single sample gave rise to the 22 T cell receptor beta chains below, sequenced in a study of blood T cell repertoires in COVID-19 (dated by TCRdb to 2018 to 2020). The library was obtained by the immunoSEQ multiplex PCR assay. In TCRdb, the immuneACCESS table is reduced to in-frame sequences with V and J assigned. These tables do not hold every clone; where another copy was compared, an unresolved V gene accounts for under half, and the others remain unexplained. In all, the sample holds 200,000 to 300,000 clones, and approximately 86% of those were seen once. Over 4.5% of the sample goes to the ten largest clones. The sequencing input was peripheral blood. The receptors were gathered from a human donor in a cohort sampled during active COVID-19.

The chain combines TRBV19 with TRBJ2-1; the match to TRBD2 covers 7 bases. The CDR3 contains 14 residues. Per the germline V gene, CDR1 is LNHDA and CDR2 is SQIVND (reference sequence). Germline trimming cut 4 bases from V and 7 bases from J; bases unmatched to any gene: 7. The CDR3 nucleotides read TGTGCCAGTAGTAGCGGGGAGGGCCGGAATGAGCAGTTCTTC. Its protein is CASSSGEGRNEQFF.

The rearrangement uses TRBV2 and TRBJ2-3; a weak D match, TRBD2 (6 bases). V was cut by 6 bases and J by 3 bases, with 19 bases left in between. The CDR3 extends over 16 amino acids. The germline V gene encodes CDR1 SNHLY and CDR2 FYNNEI. The CDR3: CASSDGRRVQTDTQYF. The CDR3 DNA is TGTGCCAGCAGCGATGGGAGGCGGGTTCAAACAGATACGCAGTATTTT.

The rearrangement links TRBV6-5 to TRBJ1-4; the D gene is possibly TRBD1 (5 bases). The CDR3 length is 16 residues. Germline V gives CDR1 MNHEY, CDR2 SVGAGI. The V end lost 0 bases, the J end lost 6 bases, and 14 bases lay between the germline ends. The CDR3 here is CASSYSLQGSDEKLFF. The DNA of the CDR3 is TGTGCCAGCAGTTACTCTCTTCAGGGTTCGGATGAAAAACTGTTTTTT.

The V and J genes are TRBV27 and TRBJ1-2, with 7 bases matching TRBD1. The CDR3 is 17 residues long. After removal of 0 bases from V and 1 base from J, the junction contained 8 bases not matched to a gene. Germline CDR1 and CDR2: MNHEY and SMNVEV (reference sequence). CDR3: CASSLSFSTGINYGYTF. The CDR3 region has the DNA TGTGCCAGCAGTTTATCTTTCTCGACAGGGATTAACTATGGCTACACCTTC.

This clone occurred a few times. This chain links TRBV7-6 with TRBJ2-1; 11 bases match TRBD1. The trim removed 0 bases at V and 8 bases at J, leaving 6 bases unmatched. Germline lookup yields CDR1 SGHVS and CDR2 FNYEAQ. The CDR3 contains 16 residues. The CDR3 reads CASSLAYRTGGHEQFF. The CDR3 DNA reads TGTGCCAGCAGCTTAGCCTACAGGACAGGGGGCCATGAGCAGTTCTTC.

The genes are TRBV3-1 (or the pseudogene TRBV3-2) and TRBJ2-5; D is perhaps TRBD1 (5 bases). The CDR3 loop spans 13 amino acids. CDR1 LGHDT and CDR2 YNNKEL come from the germline V gene (reference sequence). V lost 5 bases and J lost 2, with 9 bases in between. CDR3 protein: CASSATAQETQYF. DNA for the CDR3: TGTGCCAGCAGCGCGACAGCACAAGAGACCCAGTACTTC.

This clone was recorded only once. V and J are TRBV11-2 and TRBJ2-5, with TRBD2 as a possible D gene (6 bases). This CDR3 has 15 amino acids. Germline V gene sequence: CDR1 SGHAT, CDR2 FQNNGV. Trimming took off 2 bases at V and 5 bases at J, with 15 bases between the two ends. This chain's CDR3 is CASSLSSGARETQYF. CDR3 nucleotides: TGTGCCAGCAGCTTAAGCTCGGGAGCTAGGGAGACCCAGTACTTC.

The chain couples TRBV30 to TRBJ2-7; 7 positions match TRBD1. Germline V gives CDR1 GTSNPN, CDR2 SVGIG (reference sequence). There are 14 residues in the CDR3. Germline trimming cut 2 bases from V and 2 bases from J; bases unmatched to any gene: 6. In DNA form, the CDR3 reads TGTGCCTGGAGTCCCATTGGACAGGCCTACGAGCAGTACTTC. It translates to CAWSPIGQAYEQYF.

This clone was detected once. This specimen includes other DNA sequences encoding the same CDR3. This chain joins TRBV18 and TRBJ2-7; the match to TRBD1 covers 9 bases. Trimming took 3 bases from V and 3 from J; bases not matched to a gene: 3. The germline V gene has CDR1 KGHSH and CDR2 LQKENI. The CDR3 length is 14 residues. CDR3 residues: CASSPGQGIYEQYF. DNA of the CDR3: TGTGCCAGCTCACCGGGACAGGGTATCTACGAGCAGTACTTC.

The V and J genes are TRBV7-3 and TRBJ2-1; weak D call: TRBD2 (6 bases). The CDR3 sequence is 22 residues long. Germline assignment: CDR1 SGHTA and CDR2 FQGTGA. V was shortened by 5 bases and J by 2 bases, with 34 bases between the two germline ends. CDR3 bases: TGTGCCAGCAGCCCAAGCCTACCGGGACTCCCAAAGAGGGGCGTCGCCTACAATGAGCAGTTCTTC. This codes for CASSPSLPGLPKRGVAYNEQFF. Filled out from reference TRBV7-3 and TRBJ2-1, the complete variable domain reads GAGVSQTPSNKVTEKGKYVELRCDPISGHTALYWYRQSLGQGPEFLIYFQGTGAADDSGLPNDRFFAVRPEGSVSTLKIQRTERGDSAVYLCASSPSLPGLPKRGVAYNEQFFGPGTRLTVL.

CDR3 sequence: CASYRTGGNTQYF. The CDR3 nucleotides read TGTGCCAGCTATAGAACGGGGGGCAATACGCAGTATTTT. V is TRBV18 and J is TRBJ2-3, with a tentative D call TRBD2 (7 bases). The germline CDR1 and CDR2 sequences are KGHSH and LQKENI. This CDR3 comprises 13 residues. Trimming removed 7 bases at V and 7 bases at J, with 15 bases between.

The chain has TRBV24-1 and TRBJ1-5; D not resolved. The CDR3 loop spans 14 amino acids. Trimming took off 3 bases at V and 4 bases at J, with 9 bases between the two ends. Germline V gene sequence: CDR1 KGHDR, CDR2 SFDVKD. The CDR3: CATSDPPQNQPQHF. The CDR3 bases are TGTGCCACCAGTGATCCCCCCCAGAATCAGCCCCAGCATTTT.

The J gene is TRBJ2-7, the V gene TRBV15; 7 bases are a match to TRBD1. V lost 1 base, J lost 1 base, and 7 bases stayed unmatched. The germline gives CDR1 LNHNV, CDR2 YYDKDF (reference sequence). This CDR3 has 16 residues. The chain's CDR3 is CATSRGGTVNSYEQYF. The CDR3 DNA sequence: TGTGCCACCAGCAGAGGAGGGACAGTGAATTCCTACGAGCAGTACTTC.

This chain uses TRBV19 with TRBJ2-7; 8 bases fit TRBD1. In germline, CDR1 is LNHDA, CDR2 SQIVND (reference sequence). V lost 1 base, J lost 3 bases, and 5 bases stayed unmatched. This CDR3 contains 15 residues. The CDR3 sequence: CASSIGGQGIYEQYF. Here the CDR3 DNA reads TGTGCCAGTAGTATAGGCGGACAGGGAATCTACGAGCAGTACTTC.

The rearrangement joins TRBV19 to TRBJ1-3; maybe TRBD1 (5 bases). Between the trimmed V and J ends, which lost 5 bases and 2 bases, there was a span of 13 bases. CDR3 length: 15 amino acids. In germline, CDR1 is LNHDA, CDR2 SQIVND (reference sequence). This CDR3 is CASSFRQSPGNTIYF. DNA of the CDR3: TGTGCCAGTAGTTTCCGACAGTCTCCTGGAAACACCATATATTTT.

CDR3 DNA: TGTGCCAGTTCGAACAGGGGTCTTAATGAAAAACTGTTTTTT. Protein: CASSNRGLNEKLFF. The chain has TRBV11-2 and TRBJ1-4, with 7 bases identical to TRBD1. The CDR3 runs 14 residues. After removal of 9 bases from V and 4 bases from J, the junction contained 8 bases not matched to a gene. Germline V lookup: CDR1 SGHAT, CDR2 FQNNGV.

The CDR3 sequence is CASSVRTSGNNEQFF. CDR3 coding DNA: TGTGCCAGCAGCGTGAGGACTAGCGGGAACAATGAGCAGTTCTTC. The rearrangement uses TRBV9 and TRBJ2-1; 12 bases line up with TRBD2. Unmatched junction bases numbered 2, after V lost 2 bases and J lost 5 bases. Germline V gene data show CDR1 as SGDLS and CDR2 as YYNGEE. This CDR3 contains 15 residues. The whole variable domain, filled in from reference TRBV9 and TRBJ2-1, reads DSGVTQTPKHLITATGQRVTLRCSPRSGDLSVYWYQQSLDQGLQFLIQYYNGEERAKGNILERFSAQQFPDLHSELNLSSLELGDSALYFCASSVRTSGNNEQFFGPGTRLTVL.

The chain joins TRBV5-1 to TRBJ2-1, with D possibly being TRBD1 (5 bases). Trimming stripped 1 base from V and 0 bases from J, with 8 bases between. This CDR3 is built from 15 residues. Germline assignment: CDR1 SGHRS and CDR2 YFSETQ. The CDR3 sequence: CASSLQGSSYNEQFF. The CDR3 nucleotides are TGCGCCAGCAGCTTGCAGGGTAGCTCCTACAATGAGCAGTTCTTC.

The chain links TRBV2 to TRBJ2-6, with 10 nucleotides matching TRBD1. The CDR3 is made up of 17 amino acids. Per germline, CDR1 SNHLY and CDR2 FYNNEI. Trimming cost V 5 bases and J 4 bases; bases outside gene matches: 8. CDR3 nucleotide sequence: TGTGCCAGCAGTAGGGACAGGGGCGGAGGGGGGGCCAACGTCCTGACTTTC. It specifies CASSRDRGGGGANVLTF.

The rearrangement links TRBV30 to TRBJ1-2; D unresolved. This CDR3 contains 13 residues. The germline gives CDR1 GTSNPN, CDR2 SVGIG (reference sequence). V was cut by 3 bases and J by 7 bases, with 15 bases left in between. The CDR3 sequence is CAWSPQVAAGYTF. Here the CDR3 DNA reads TGTGCCTGGAGCCCGCAGGTGGCAGCTGGCTACACCTTC.

This clone was recorded only once. The chain uses TRBV24-1 and TRBJ2-1; a weak D match, TRBD2 (5 bases). The V gene lost 4 bases and the J gene lost 0 bases, with 21 bases spanning the gap. Germline CDR1 and CDR2: KGHDR and SFDVKD. The CDR3 loop spans 19 amino acids. CDR3 nucleotides: TGTGCCACCAGTGAGGAGGCTTTAAAGCGCCGTAGCTCCTACAATGAGCAGTTCTTC. Its protein product is CATSEEALKRRSSYNEQFF.

The chain is built from TRBV27 and TRBJ2-5; 8 nucleotides match TRBD1. The CDR3 consists of 14 residues. CDR1 is MNHEY and CDR2 is SMNVEV in the germline V gene (reference sequence). Losses at the gene ends were 5 bases for V and 2 bases for J; bases not matched to a gene: 4. CDR3 sequence (DNA): TGTGCCAGCAGTACCAGGACAGGGCAAGAGACCCAGTACTTC. It is translated as CASSTRTGQETQYF.